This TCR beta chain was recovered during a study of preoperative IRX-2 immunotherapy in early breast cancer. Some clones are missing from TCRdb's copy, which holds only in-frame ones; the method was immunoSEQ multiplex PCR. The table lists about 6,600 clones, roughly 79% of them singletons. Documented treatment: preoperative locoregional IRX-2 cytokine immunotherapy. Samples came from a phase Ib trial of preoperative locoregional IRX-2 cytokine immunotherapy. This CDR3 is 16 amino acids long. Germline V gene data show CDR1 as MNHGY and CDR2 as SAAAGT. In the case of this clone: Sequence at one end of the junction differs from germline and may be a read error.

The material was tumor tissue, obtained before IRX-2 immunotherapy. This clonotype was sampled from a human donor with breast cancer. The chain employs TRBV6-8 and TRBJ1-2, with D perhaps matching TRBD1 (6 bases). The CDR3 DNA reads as TGTGCCATCAGTGTAGTCCCGACAGGCCCAGACTATGGCTACACCTTC. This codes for CAISVVPTGPDYGYTF.